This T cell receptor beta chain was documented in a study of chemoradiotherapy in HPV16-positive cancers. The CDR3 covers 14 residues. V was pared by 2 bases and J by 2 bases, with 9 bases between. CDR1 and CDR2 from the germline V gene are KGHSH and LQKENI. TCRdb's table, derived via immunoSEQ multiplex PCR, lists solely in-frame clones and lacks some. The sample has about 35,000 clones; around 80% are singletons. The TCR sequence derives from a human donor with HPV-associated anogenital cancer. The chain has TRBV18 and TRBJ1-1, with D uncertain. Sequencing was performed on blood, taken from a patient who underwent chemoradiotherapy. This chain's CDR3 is CASSPRPVNTEAFF. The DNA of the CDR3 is TGTGCCAGCTCACCAAGACCGGTAAACACTGAAGCTTTCTTT.